The 23 T cell receptor beta chains given below trace back to one sample, sequenced in a study of cytomegalovirus exposure and HLA in healthy donors. The PCR had 60 Vbeta and 13 Jbeta primers. The method was immunoSEQ multiplex PCR; TCRdb's version includes in-frame clones alone and lacks a portion of them. The sample holds around 150,000 clones; around 72% are singletons and the top ten take around 4.2%. Material: PBMCs. Receptor source: a man between 50 and 59 years old in good health and CMV-seropositive.

The J gene is TRBJ1-1, the V gene TRBV6-6, with unresolved D. The ends were cut back, 6 bases at V and 2 bases at J, with 13 bases in the middle. The CDR3 length is 14 residues. Germline-derived CDR1 and CDR2 are MNHNY and SVGAGI (reference sequence). CDR3 in DNA: TGTGCCAGCAGAATTGTCCGGGTAAACACTGAAGCTTTCTTT. As protein: CASRIVRVNTEAFF.

The chain is built from TRBV27 and TRBJ2-3, with TRBD2 matching over 13 bases. Germline lookup yields CDR1 MNHEY and CDR2 SMNVEV (reference sequence). The CDR3 consists of 20 residues. Trimming cost V 5 bases and J 8 bases; bases outside gene matches: 22. The CDR3 region has the DNA TGTGCCAGCAGTCCATGGGGCTCTCGGACTAGCGGGAGCCCACCAGGTACGCAGTATTTT. This gives the protein CASSPWGSRTSGSPPGTQYF.

The chain carries TRBV7-9 and TRBJ2-3, with TRBD1 matching 10 bases. The CDR3 covers 14 residues. The germline V gene encodes CDR1 SEHNR and CDR2 FQNEAQ (reference sequence). With V trimmed by 4 bases and J by 10 bases, 8 bases remained unmatched. The CDR3 region is CASSSRTGGIAQYF. Here the CDR3 DNA reads TGTGCCAGCAGCTCCAGGACAGGGGGGATCGCGCAGTATTTT.

V and J are TRBV6-6 and TRBJ1-4, with D tentatively TRBD1 (5 bases). This CDR3 has 15 residues. V gave up 6 bases and J gave up 0 bases, with 11 bases separating them. Germline V gene data show CDR1 as MNHNY and CDR2 as SVGAGI (reference sequence). The CDR3 sequence is CASSSGRATNEKLFF. The CDR3 DNA reads as TGTGCCAGCAGCTCAGGGAGGGCAACTAATGAAAAACTGTTTTTT.

The V and J genes are TRBV29-1 and TRBJ1-4; the D gene is possibly TRBD1 (6 bases). Trimming removed 6 bases at V and 8 bases at J, with 13 bases between. CDR1 SQVTM and CDR2 ANQGSEA come from the germline V gene. This CDR3 region has 12 residues. CDR3 loop: CSVSWTAEKLFF. CDR3 nucleotides: TGCAGCGTCTCCTGGACAGCCGAAAAACTGTTTTTT.

The rearrangement joins TRBV11-1 to TRBJ1-1; tentatively, D is TRBD1 (6 bases). Germline CDR1 is SGHAT and CDR2 is FQDESV (reference sequence). V shed 1 base and J shed 2 bases, with 14 bases lying between them. The CDR3 runs 16 residues. In DNA, the CDR3 is TGTGCCAGCAGCTTAGACCTTTCAGGGGATAACACTGAAGCTTTCTTT. Translating gives CASSLDLSGDNTEAFF. The whole variable domain, filled in from reference TRBV11-1 and TRBJ1-1, reads EAEVAQSPRYKITEKSQAVAFWCDPISGHATLYWYRQILGQGPELLVQFQDESVVDDSQLPKDRFSAERLKGVDSTLKIQPAELGDSAMYLCASSLDLSGDNTEAFFGQGTRLTVV.

A few counts support this clone. The chain links TRBV13 to TRBJ2-7, with D maybe TRBD2 (6 bases). V was clipped by 4 bases and J by 0 bases, with 16 bases between them. The CDR3 length is 16 residues. Germline CDR1 PRHDT, CDR2 FYEKMQ (reference sequence). CDR3 sequence reads: CASSSLGGKGSYEQYF. CDR3 nucleotides: TGTGCCAGCAGCTCCCTCGGGGGTAAGGGCTCCTACGAGCAGTACTTC.

This clone appeared a few times. The CDR3 loop is CASREGNQPQHF. The CDR3 DNA sequence: TGTGCCAGCAGGGAGGGCAATCAGCCCCAGCATTTT. The V call is TRBV6-1, the J call TRBJ1-5; D gene ambiguous. The CDR3 spans 12 residues. Germline CDR1 MNHNS, CDR2 SASEGT. V was shortened by 6 bases and J by 2 bases, with 5 bases between the two germline ends.

This clone was seen more than once but under ten times. This rearrangement joins TRBV6-6 to TRBJ2-1, with D maybe TRBD2 (7 bases). The ends were cut back, 1 base at V and 5 bases at J, with 12 bases in the middle. The germline gives CDR1 MNHNY, CDR2 SVGAGI (reference sequence). This CDR3 region has 15 residues. CDR3 sequence reads: CASSYWAGANNEQFF. CDR3 bases: TGTGCCAGCAGTTACTGGGCGGGGGCGAACAATGAGCAGTTCTTC.

This chain joins TRBV5-5 and TRBJ2-4; 7 nucleotides agree with TRBD1. This CDR3 has 13 residues. Germline assignment: CDR1 SGHKS and CDR2 YYEKEE (reference sequence). V trimming: 0 bases; J trimming: 10 bases; junction bases outside the gene matches: 4. DNA for the CDR3: TGTGCCAGCAGCTTGGGGGGACAGATGATTCAGTACTTC. It translates to CASSLGGQMIQYF.

V and J are TRBV19 and TRBJ1-1; D might be TRBD1 (5 bases). CDR3 length equals 15 residues. In germline, CDR1 is LNHDA, CDR2 SQIVND (reference sequence). Trimming took off 5 bases at V and 1 base at J, with 14 bases between the two ends. The CDR3 reads CASSGWGRENTEAFF. DNA for the CDR3: TGTGCCAGTAGTGGTTGGGGCAGGGAGAACACTGAAGCTTTCTTT.

CDR3 sequence reads: CASQTQRGNTGELFF. The CDR3, as DNA: TGTGCCAGCCAAACCCAGCGGGGGAACACCGGGGAGCTGTTTTTT. The chain carries TRBV2 and TRBJ2-2, with TRBD2 identical over 7 bases. The CDR3 has 15 residues. Trimming at V came to 8 bases and at J to 1 base, leaving 7 bases not matched to a gene. Germline-derived CDR1 and CDR2 are SNHLY and FYNNEI. Combining the CDR3 with reference TRBV2 and TRBJ2-2 gives the whole variable domain EPEVTQTPSHQVTQMGQEVILRCVPISNHLYFYWYRQILGQKVEFLVSFYNNEISEKSEIFDDQFSVERPDGSNFTLKIRSTKLEDSAMYFCASQTQRGNTGELFFGEGSRLTVL.

The genes are TRBV18 and TRBJ1-3, with a weak D call TRBD1 (5 bases). Trimming pared 4 bases from V and 2 bases from J, leaving 12 bases between. Germline CDR1 KGHSH, CDR2 LQKENI. The length of the CDR3 is 15 residues. This CDR3 reads CASSLDRTTGNTIYF. The CDR3 bases are TGTGCCAGCTCACTAGACAGAACTACTGGAAACACCATATATTTT.

The chain recombines TRBV5-1 with TRBJ2-5, with D possibly TRBD1 on 5 matching bases. CDR1 is SGHRS, CDR2 YFSETQ, per germline. The CDR3 has 18 amino acids. Deletions cut 0 bases from V and 1 base from J, with 19 bases between. The CDR3 reads CASSLAPVRKGSQETQYF. The CDR3 DNA sequence: TGCGCCAGCAGCTTGGCTCCCGTAAGGAAGGGGTCCCAAGAGACCCAGTACTTC.

V usage is TRBV5-1 and J usage is TRBJ1-2, with 11 bases matching TRBD1. V dropped 4 bases and J dropped 7; count of bases not matched to a gene: 3. CDR1 is SGHRS and CDR2 is YFSETQ in the germline V gene. This CDR3 comprises 13 residues. This chain's CDR3 is CASSGQGAVGYTF. CDR3 bases: TGCGCCAGCAGCGGACAGGGGGCAGTTGGCTACACCTTC. Together with reference TRBV5-1 and TRBJ1-2, the CDR3 gives the full variable domain: KAGVTQTPRYLIKTRGQQVTLSCSPISGHRSVSWYQQTPGQGLQFLFEYFSETQRNKGNFPGRFSGRQFSNSRSEMNVSTLELGDSALYLCASSGQGAVGYTFGSGTRLTVV.

The chain recombines TRBV18 with TRBJ1-5; D gene ambiguous. The CDR3 is made up of 12 amino acids. V lost 6 bases to trimming and J lost 5 bases, with 8 bases between them. CDR1 is KGHSH, CDR2 LQKENI, per germline. In DNA form, the CDR3 reads TGTGCCAGCTCGTCTTTTGATCAGCCCCAGCATTTT. It translates to CASSSFDQPQHF. The full variable domain, its missing parts supplied by reference TRBV18 and TRBJ1-5, is NAGVMQNPRHLVRRRGQEARLRCSPMKGHSHVYWYRQLPEEGLKFMVYLQKENIIDESGMPKERFSAEFPKEGPSILRIQQVVRGDSAAYFCASSSFDQPQHFGDGTRLSIL.

The rearrangement uses TRBV6-6 and TRBJ2-7; D not certain. From germline, CDR1 is MNHNY and CDR2 SVGAGI (reference sequence). V lost 6 bases, J lost 4 bases, and 10 bases lay in between. The CDR3 extends over 12 amino acids. CDR3 DNA sequence: TGTGCCAGCAGCCCCCAGGCGTACGAGCAGTACTTC. Its protein is CASSPQAYEQYF.

V and J are TRBV5-5 and TRBJ1-5; 8 nucleotides line up with TRBD1. The V segment lost 4 bases and the J segment 6 bases; nucleotides outside the gene matches: 12. CDR1 and CDR2 from the germline V gene are SGHKS and YYEKEE (reference sequence). CDR3 length: 16 residues. CDR3 residues: CASSPFGQGRPQPQHF. The DNA of the CDR3 is TGTGCCAGCAGCCCGTTTGGACAGGGTCGACCTCAGCCCCAGCATTTT.

CDR3 in DNA: TGCAGCGCCCGGGACAGGCCCTACAATGAGCAGTTCTTC. Translating it yields CSARDRPYNEQFF. This rearrangement joins TRBV29-1 to TRBJ2-1; 8 nucleotides align to TRBD1. The germline gives CDR1 SQVTM, CDR2 ANQGSEA. V was clipped by 7 bases and J by 2 bases; unmatched bases: 4. The CDR3 is 13 residues long.

The chain combines TRBV7-2 with TRBJ1-5; D might be TRBD1 (5 bases). Germline V gene lookup returns CDR1 SGHTA and CDR2 FQGNSA. This CDR3 has 14 residues. Trimming pared 4 bases from V and 2 bases from J, leaving 9 bases between. CDR3 DNA: TGTGCCAGCAGCTACCGGGGGGGCAATCAGCCCCAGCATTTT. Its protein is CASSYRGGNQPQHF.

The chain is built from TRBV28 and TRBJ2-3, with a tentative D call TRBD2 (5 bases). Germline V gene lookup returns CDR1 MDHEN and CDR2 SYDVKM. V shed 5 bases and J shed 5 bases, with 11 bases lying between them. This CDR3 is built from 13 residues. The CDR3 region is CASSVGKEDTQYF. CDR3 coding DNA: TGTGCCAGCAGTGTCGGGAAGGAAGATACGCAGTATTTT.

With respect to this clone: A junction boundary mismatches the germline segment, possibly from a read error. Other DNA sequences in the same sample also yield this CDR3. The rearrangement joins TRBV7-9 to TRBJ1-2; D is ambiguous. There are 12 residues in the CDR3. Germline CDR1 reads SEHNR; CDR2 reads FQNEAQ (reference sequence). The CDR3 region is CSSSLDTYGYTF. In DNA form, the CDR3 reads TGTTCCAGCAGCTTAGACACCTATGGCTACACCTTC.

This clone was observed a few times. This chain joins TRBV2 and TRBJ1-2; unclear D gene. V gave up 4 bases and J gave up 2 bases, with 8 bases separating them. The CDR3 loop spans 13 amino acids. The germline V gene has CDR1 SNHLY and CDR2 FYNNEI. As DNA, the CDR3 is TGTGCCAGCAGTGCAAGTCAGAACTATGGCTACACCTTC. Its protein product is CASSASQNYGYTF.